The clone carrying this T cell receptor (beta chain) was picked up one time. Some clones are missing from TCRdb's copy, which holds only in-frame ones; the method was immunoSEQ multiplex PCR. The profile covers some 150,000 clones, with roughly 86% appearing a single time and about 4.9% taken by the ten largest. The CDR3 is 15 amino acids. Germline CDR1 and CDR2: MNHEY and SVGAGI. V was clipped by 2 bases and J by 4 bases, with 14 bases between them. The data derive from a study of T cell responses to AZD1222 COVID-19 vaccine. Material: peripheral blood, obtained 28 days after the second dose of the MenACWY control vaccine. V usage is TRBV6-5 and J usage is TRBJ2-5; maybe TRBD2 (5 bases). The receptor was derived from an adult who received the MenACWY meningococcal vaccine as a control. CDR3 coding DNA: TGTGCCAGCAGTTACGACGGGTTGCGGGCAGAGACCCAGTACTTC. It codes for CASSYDGLRAETQYF.